This paragraph reports one T cell receptor (beta chain). Source study methods: The assay estimated nucleated cells by amplifying reference gene primers. This table comes from immunoSEQ multiplex PCR, and its TCRdb copy is limited to in-frame clones, with some not included. V and J calls and clone size are those listed in that table; D and trimming were worked out from the DNA. The sample has 150,000 to 200,000 clones; roughly 87% are singletons. J gave up 0 bases and V 4 bases, and 11 bases lay outside the gene matches. In germline, CDR1 is SEHNR, CDR2 FQNEAQ (reference sequence). The CDR3 runs to 17 residues. This sample was included in a study of blood T cell repertoires in COVID-19. Study-level information: Nucleic acid was either cDNA or gDNA, and it came from T cells, B-cell-depleted T cells, or PBMCs.

The sequencing sample was made of PBMCs or T cells enriched from blood (not recorded which). The chain has TRBV7-9 and TRBJ2-7; 8 bases map to TRBD2. The TCR originated in a woman in her forties or fifties who had recovered from COVID-19. Written as DNA, the CDR3 is TGTGCCAGCAGCTCTATAGCGGGGCGACCTAACTCCTACGAGCAGTACTTC. Translating gives CASSSIAGRPNSYEQYF.